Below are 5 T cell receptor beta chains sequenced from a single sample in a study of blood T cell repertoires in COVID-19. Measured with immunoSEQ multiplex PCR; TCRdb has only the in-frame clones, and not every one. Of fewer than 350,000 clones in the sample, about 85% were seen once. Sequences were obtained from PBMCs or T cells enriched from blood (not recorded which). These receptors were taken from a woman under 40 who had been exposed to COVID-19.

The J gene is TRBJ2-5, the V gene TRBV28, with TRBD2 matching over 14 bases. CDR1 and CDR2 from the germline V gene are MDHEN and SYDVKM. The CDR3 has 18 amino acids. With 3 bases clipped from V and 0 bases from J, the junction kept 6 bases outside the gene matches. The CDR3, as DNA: TGTGCCAGCAGTTTTATGGGACTAGCGGGAGAATACCAAGAGACCCAGTACTTC. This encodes CASSFMGLAGEYQETQYF.

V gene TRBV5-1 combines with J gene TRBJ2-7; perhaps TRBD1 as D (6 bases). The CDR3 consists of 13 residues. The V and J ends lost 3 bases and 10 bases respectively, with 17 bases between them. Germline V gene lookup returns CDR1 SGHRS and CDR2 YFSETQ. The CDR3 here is CASSSPQGSRQYF. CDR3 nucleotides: TGCGCCAGCAGCTCGCCACAGGGCTCGAGACAGTACTTC.

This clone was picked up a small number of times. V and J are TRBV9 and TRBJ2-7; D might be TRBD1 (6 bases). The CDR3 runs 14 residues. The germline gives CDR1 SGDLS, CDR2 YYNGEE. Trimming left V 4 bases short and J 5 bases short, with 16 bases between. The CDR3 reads CASSRPGTRHEQYF. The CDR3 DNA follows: TGTGCCAGCAGCCGTCCCGGGACAAGGCACGAGCAGTACTTC.

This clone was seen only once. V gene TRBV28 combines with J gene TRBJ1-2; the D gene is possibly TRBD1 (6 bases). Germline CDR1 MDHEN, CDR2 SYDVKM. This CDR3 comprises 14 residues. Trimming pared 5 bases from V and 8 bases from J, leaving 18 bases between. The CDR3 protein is CASSGLTGFVGYTF. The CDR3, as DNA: TGTGCCAGCAGTGGACTCACAGGGTTCGTCGGCTACACCTTC.

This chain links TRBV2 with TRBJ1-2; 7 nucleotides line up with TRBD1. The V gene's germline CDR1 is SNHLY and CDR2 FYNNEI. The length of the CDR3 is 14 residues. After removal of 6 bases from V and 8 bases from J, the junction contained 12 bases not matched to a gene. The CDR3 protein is CASRRPGQPGGYTF. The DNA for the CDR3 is TGTGCCAGCAGAAGACCGGGACAGCCTGGGGGCTACACCTTC.